One T cell receptor (beta chain) is described in this entry. Its specificity is not known. Given the absence of the conserved phenylalanine or tryptophan at the CDR3 end, a read error is likely. The limits of the CDR3 on the DNA are not certain, so only TCRdb's listed CDR3 is given. The data derive from a study of CD8+CD57+ T cells in acquired aplastic anemia. Looking at the study overall: Each DNA sample taken from sorted CD4+ and CD8+ cells came to about 3.2 ug on average. Study-wide points: Between patients and controls, about 31 CD8+ CDR3 sequences were found in common.

Selection for sequencing was limited to patients who had shown CD8+CD57+ cell expansion by flow cytometry. The use of genomic DNA as template underpinned the TCR beta VDJ and CDR3 profiling. TCRdb redid the calling of the reads with MiXCR, one entry per CDR3 protein. The table shows hundreds of thousands of distinct CDR3 sequences, with approximately 86% occurring only once. CDR1 and CDR2 (germline): SEHNR, FQNEAQ (reference sequence). Termini included, the CDR3 measures 13 amino acids. The sequencing sample was made of sorted CD4+, CD8+, or CD8+CD57+ T cells (not recorded which) from PBMCs. The chain is built from TRBV7-9 and TRBJ2-3; the table assigns TRBD2, which was not confirmed against the DNA. This TCR derives from a human donor with aplastic anemia. The CDR3 sequence is CASSPGAADHTDT.